This TCR beta chain was identified in a study of T-cell reconstitution after alpha-beta-depleted transplantation in children. Points from the study as a whole: About two months after transplant, alpha-beta T cells reportedly came from several hundred expanded graft clones. Newly produced T cells mostly accounted for T-cell counts and diversity one year post-transplant. TCRbeta diversity was high at day 60 in some patients (a result of surviving recipient T cells and thymic progenitors).

CDR1 and CDR2 (germline): DFQATT, SNEGSKA (reference sequence). This CDR3 comprises 13 residues. The V gene end was trimmed by 4 bases and the J gene end by 6 bases; junction bases not matched to a gene: 3. This clonotype has only a few counts. Its antigen is undetermined. The TCRbeta library was prepared with unique molecular identifiers. TCRdb re-called the PCR reads with MiXCR, one entry per CDR3 protein. Of 450,000 to 700,000 distinct CDR3 sequences listed, over 25% are singletons. This clonotype was obtained from a boy in the first two years of life with Wiskott-Aldrich syndrome, due to receive a stem cell transplant. Sample: PBMCs, taken before TCRalphabeta/CD19-depleted stem cell transplant. The chain carries TRBV20-1 and TRBJ2-3, with 11 bases identical to TRBD2. The CDR3 loop reads CSATRTSGDTQYF. DNA for the CDR3: TGCAGTGCTACCAGGACTAGCGGGGATACGCAGTATTTT.